This T cell receptor (beta chain) was profiled in a study of OX40 agonist ivuxolimab in advanced cancers. Background on the study: As their treatment, patients were administered ivuxolimab, an agonistic anti-OX40 (CD134) antibody.

Overall study results and limits: On average, CD8+ T cells showed a greater number of expanded clones than CD4+.

Clones were read by immunoSEQ multiplex PCR, and TCRdb kept only the in-frame ones, dropping some. Of roughly 70,000 clones in the sample, around 87% were seen once. Points on this clone: What it recognizes is unknown.

The V and J ends lost 1 base and 3 bases respectively, with 12 bases between them. The germline V gene encodes CDR1 SEHNR and CDR2 FQNEAQ (reference sequence). The CDR3 runs 15 residues. This chain joins TRBV7-9 and TRBJ2-5; perhaps TRBD1 as D (6 bases). The TCR comes from an adult with an advanced solid tumor such as melanoma, head and neck, liver or kidney cancer. This specimen was CD4+ or CD8+ T cells sorted from blood, taken in a trial of the OX40 agonist ivuxolimab. CDR3 amino acids: CASSLGSGTKETQYF. The DNA for the CDR3 is TGTGCCAGCAGCTTAGGGTCCGGGACAAAAGAGACCCAGTACTTC.